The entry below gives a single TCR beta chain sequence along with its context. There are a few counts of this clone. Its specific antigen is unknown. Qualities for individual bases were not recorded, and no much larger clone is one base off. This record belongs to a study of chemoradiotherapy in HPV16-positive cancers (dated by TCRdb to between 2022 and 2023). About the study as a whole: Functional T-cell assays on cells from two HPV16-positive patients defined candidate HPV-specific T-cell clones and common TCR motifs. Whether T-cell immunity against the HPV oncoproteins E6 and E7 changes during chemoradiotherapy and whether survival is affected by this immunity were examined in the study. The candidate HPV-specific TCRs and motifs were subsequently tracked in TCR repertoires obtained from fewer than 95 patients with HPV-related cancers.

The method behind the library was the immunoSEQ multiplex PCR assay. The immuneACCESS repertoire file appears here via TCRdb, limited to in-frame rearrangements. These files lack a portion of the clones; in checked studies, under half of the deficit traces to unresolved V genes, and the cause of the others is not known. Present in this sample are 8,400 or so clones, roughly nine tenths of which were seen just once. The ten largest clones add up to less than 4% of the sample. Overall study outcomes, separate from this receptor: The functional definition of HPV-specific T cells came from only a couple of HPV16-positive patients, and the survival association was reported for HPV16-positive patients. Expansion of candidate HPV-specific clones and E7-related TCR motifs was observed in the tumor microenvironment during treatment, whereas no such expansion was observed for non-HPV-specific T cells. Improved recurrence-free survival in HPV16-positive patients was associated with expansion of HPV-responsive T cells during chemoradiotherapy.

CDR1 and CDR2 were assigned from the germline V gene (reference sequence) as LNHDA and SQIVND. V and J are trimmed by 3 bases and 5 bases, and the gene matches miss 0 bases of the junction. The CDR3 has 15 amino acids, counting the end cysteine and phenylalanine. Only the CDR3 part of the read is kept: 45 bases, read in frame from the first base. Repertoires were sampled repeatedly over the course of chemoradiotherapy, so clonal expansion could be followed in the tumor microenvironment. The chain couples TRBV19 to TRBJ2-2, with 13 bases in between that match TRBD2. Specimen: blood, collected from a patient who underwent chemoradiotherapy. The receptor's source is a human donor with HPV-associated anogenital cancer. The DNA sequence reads TGTGCCAGTAGTATGACTAGCGGGAGGACCGGGGAGCTGTTTTTT. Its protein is CASSMTSGRTGELFF.